The 8 T cell receptor beta chains below were found in one sample sequenced in a study of shared clonotypes between healthy human individuals. TCRdb's copy holds only in-frame clones and misses some; the assay was immunoSEQ multiplex PCR. The sample contains millions of clones, 85% to 95% of which appear only once. The sequencing sample was made of naive CD4+ T cells sorted from blood. Subset in this sample: CD45RA+ positively selected. The receptor source for this set is a man between 18 and 35 years old in good health.

This clone showed up just a few times. This specimen includes other DNA sequences encoding the same CDR3. V is TRBV9 and J is TRBJ1-4; unclear D gene. Germline lookup yields CDR1 SGDLS and CDR2 YYNGEE. V was clipped by 0 bases and J by 3 bases, with 6 bases between them. This CDR3 comprises 14 residues. The CDR3, as DNA: TGTGCCAGCAGCGTAGGACCCGCTAATGAAAAACTGTTTTTT. It specifies CASSVGPANEKLFF.

The chain uses TRBV6-6 and TRBJ1-1, with D unclear. Between the trimmed V and J ends, which lost 5 bases and 3 bases, there was a span of 10 bases. The germline V gene encodes CDR1 MNHNY and CDR2 SVGAGI (reference sequence). The CDR3 spans 13 residues. CDR3 nucleotides: TGTGCCAGCAGTAGACCGGGCGACACTGAAGCTTTCTTT. Translated: CASSRPGDTEAFF.

In this sample, this clone turned up once. The chain couples TRBV7-9 to TRBJ1-3; 7 bases are shared with TRBD1. The CDR3 loop spans 16 amino acids. The germline gives CDR1 SEHNR, CDR2 FQNEAQ (reference sequence). With 1 base clipped from V and 1 base from J, the junction kept 4 bases outside the gene matches. The CDR3 sequence is CASSLEMDRSGNTIYF. The CDR3, as DNA: TGTGCCAGCAGCTTAGAGATGGACAGGTCTGGAAACACCATATATTTT.

V and J are TRBV6-1 and TRBJ2-7; 9 bases align to TRBD1. The CDR3 is 13 amino acids. Germline CDR1 and CDR2: MNHNS and SASEGT. Trimming at V came to 4 bases and at J to 6 bases, leaving 4 bases not matched to a gene. The CDR3 DNA reads TGTGCCAGCAGTGGGAACAGGGGGCGCGAGCAGTACTTC. This translates into CASSGNRGREQYF.

For the CDR3, the DNA is TGTGCCAGCAGCCCCAGGACAGGGGGCAAGACCGGGGAGCTGTTTTTT. It codes for CASSPRTGGKTGELFF. The chain joins TRBV7-3 to TRBJ2-2, with 11 bases fitting TRBD1. The CDR3 consists of 16 residues. Germline V CDR1 and CDR2: SGHTA, FQGTGA. Unmatched junction bases numbered 7, after V lost 5 bases and J lost 5 bases. Full variable domain (remainder filled in from reference TRBV7-3 and TRBJ2-2): GAGVSQTPSNKVTEKGKYVELRCDPISGHTALYWYRQSLGQGPEFLIYFQGTGAADDSGLPNDRFFAVRPEGSVSTLKIQRTERGDSAVYLCASSPRTGGKTGELFFGEGSRLTVL.

A note on this clone: Distinct nucleotide sequences in the sample also encode this CDR3. This sequence joins TRBV18 and TRBJ1-1, with 7 bases identical to TRBD1. With 4 bases clipped from V and 0 bases from J, the junction kept 2 bases outside the gene matches. The CDR3 is 14 amino acids. Looked up from germline, CDR1 is KGHSH and CDR2 is LQKENI. CDR3 nucleotide sequence: TGTGCCAGCTCACGGACAGGTATGAACACTGAAGCTTTCTTT. Its translation is CASSRTGMNTEAFF.

CDR3 nucleotides: TGCGCCAGCAGTCCTGGGAATACGAACATTCAGTACTTC. Translating it yields CASSPGNTNIQYF. This sequence joins TRBV5-1 and TRBJ2-4; D not certain. V was pared by 5 bases and J by 7 bases, with 13 bases between. The CDR3 has 13 residues. Germline V gives CDR1 SGHRS, CDR2 YFSETQ.

The V gene is TRBV6-5, the J gene TRBJ1-5, with D possibly being TRBD1 (6 bases). The CDR3 is made up of 12 amino acids. Trimming removed 2 bases from V and 9 bases from J, with 8 bases in between. The V gene's germline CDR1 is MNHEY and CDR2 SVGAGI. The CDR3 DNA is TGTGCCAGCAGTTACCGCAGGGGGCCCCAGCATTTT. As protein: CASSYRRGPQHF.